The 19 T cell receptor beta chains given below trace back to one sample, sequenced in a study of breast tumors, draining lymph nodes, adjacent tissues. MiXCR, run by TCRdb on the multiplex PCR reads, gives a single entry per CDR3 protein. This table holds around 140,000 distinct CDR3 sequences, about 33% found once. Breast cancer patients provided tissue from their axillary draining lymph nodes. The sample comprised axillary lymph node tissue. These receptors all come from a female donor with breast cancer. Some clones in this sample may be carry-over from other donors' samples.

This clonotype was detected ten times or more. This chain uses TRBV7-9 with TRBJ2-3, with D hard to call. CDR3 length: 14 residues. Germline loops: CDR1 SEHNR, CDR2 FQNEAQ (reference sequence). Trimming shortened V by 5 bases and J by 2 bases, and 11 bases separated the two germline ends. The CDR3 loop is CASSRDKNTDTQYF. CDR3 bases: TGTGCCAGCAGCAGAGACAAGAACACAGATACGCAGTATTTT.

The chain is built from TRBV6-5 and TRBJ2-7; D tentatively fits TRBD1 or TRBD2 (5 bases each). V was shortened by 6 bases and J by 4 bases, with 7 bases between the two germline ends. The CDR3 loop spans 11 amino acids. Per the germline V gene, CDR1 is MNHEY and CDR2 is SVGAGI. CDR3 coding DNA: TGTGCCAGCAGGGGGGTTTACGAGCAGTACTTC. Translating gives CASRGVYEQYF.

Points on this clonotype: Likely a read error: the CDR3 ends without its conserved phenylalanine or tryptophan. It is unclear where the CDR3 begins or ends on the DNA, so no DNA is shown, and the CDR3 is as TCRdb lists it. The gene calls are TRBV11-2 and TRBJ1-4; no DNA check was done on the table's D call, TRBD1. CDR1 and CDR2 (germline): SGHAT, FQNNGV. The CDR3 spans 11 residues, counting both ends. The CDR3 is CASSASQGTLY.

This clonotype was observed a handful of times. J is TRBJ2-4 and V is TRBV6-2 or TRBV6-3, with 7 positions matching TRBD1. The CDR3 has 15 amino acids. Unmatched junction bases numbered 7, after V lost 5 bases and J lost 3 bases. CDR1 and CDR2 (germline): MNHEY, SVGEGT. CDR3 DNA: TGTGCCAGCAGTAACAGGGGCAGGGGCAAAAACATTCAGTACTTC. Protein product: CASSNRGRGKNIQYF.

With regard to this clonotype: This clone may be a read error of a much larger clone one base away. V is TRBV11-1 and J is TRBJ1-2; 7 bases are a match to TRBD1. Per germline, CDR1 SGHAT and CDR2 FQDESV (reference sequence). V shed 2 bases and J 8 bases; nucleotides not matched to a gene: 17. This CDR3 is built from 17 residues. The CDR3 DNA follows: TGTGCCAGCAGCTTAAGAGGAGGAGGGAGGGGGCATGAAGGCTACACCTTC. Translation: CASSLRGGGRGHEGYTF.

V gene TRBV6-5 combines with J gene TRBJ2-5; 11 positions agree with TRBD2. Trimming at V came to 4 bases and at J to 0 bases, leaving 4 bases not matched to a gene. In germline, CDR1 is MNHEY, CDR2 SVGAGI. The CDR3 runs 16 residues. CDR3 sequence (DNA): TGTGCCAGCAGTTCCCTAGCGGGGGGATACCAAGAGACCCAGTACTTC. It is translated as CASSSLAGGYQETQYF.

This clonotype was recorded at least ten times. CDR3 coding DNA: TGCGCCAGCAGCGGGGGACAGGGAGAGACCCAGTACTTC. It codes for CASSGGQGETQYF. The chain has TRBV5-1 and TRBJ2-5, with TRBD1 matching 9 bases. The J segment lost 4 bases and the V segment lost 4 bases, leaving 2 bases of the junction unmatched. This CDR3 is built from 13 residues. In germline, CDR1 is SGHRS, CDR2 YFSETQ. Using reference TRBV5-1 and TRBJ2-5 for the parts outside the CDR3, the full variable domain is KAGVTQTPRYLIKTRGQQVTLSCSPISGHRSVSWYQQTPGQGLQFLFEYFSETQRNKGNFPGRFSGRQFSNSRSEMNVSTLELGDSALYLCASSGGQGETQYFGPGTRLLVL.

The V gene is TRBV18, the J gene TRBJ1-6; TRBD1 is a possible D gene (5 bases). The CDR3 runs to 14 residues. Germline loops: CDR1 KGHSH, CDR2 LQKENI. The germline V and J ends were trimmed by 4 bases and 10 bases, with 14 bases remaining between them. This CDR3 is CASSHPGRESPLHF. DNA for the CDR3: TGTGCCAGCTCACACCCGGGCAGGGAATCACCCCTCCACTTT. The variable domain in full, completed from reference TRBV18 and TRBJ1-6, reads NAGVMQNPRHLVRRRGQEARLRCSPMKGHSHVYWYRQLPEEGLKFMVYLQKENIIDESGMPKERFSAEFPKEGPSILRIQQVVRGDSAAYFCASSHPGRESPLHFGNGTRLTVT.

This clonotype came up many times. J is TRBJ1-3 and V is TRBV15; D is possibly TRBD1 (5 bases). The CDR3 extends over 17 amino acids. Germline-derived CDR1 and CDR2 are LNHNV and YYDKDF (reference sequence). The V end was cut by 0 bases, the J end by 2 bases, with 14 bases between. The CDR3 DNA reads TGTGCCACCAGCAGAGACGAATCTCGGGGCGCTGGAAACACCATATATTTT. Protein product: CATSRDESRGAGNTIYF.

This clonotype has a count of ten or more. The rearrangement uses TRBV10-3 and TRBJ2-1; perhaps D is TRBD1 or TRBD2 (5 bases each). V lost 8 bases and J 4 bases, leaving 15 bases between the germline ends. The length of the CDR3 is 14 residues. The V gene's germline CDR1 is ENHRY and CDR2 SYGVKD. The CDR3 bases are TGTGCCATCGCTGGGGCAGGGAGTTACAATGAGCAGTTCTTC. The encoded protein is CAIAGAGSYNEQFF.

V usage is TRBV2 and J usage is TRBJ2-2, with D perhaps TRBD1 (6 bases). CDR3 length: 15 residues. Germline CDR1 and CDR2: SNHLY and FYNNEI. The V and J ends lost 2 bases and 7 bases respectively, with 14 bases between them. The CDR3 region is CASSERGGSGGELFF. The CDR3 DNA sequence: TGTGCCAGCAGTGAACGAGGGGGTTCCGGCGGGGAGCTGTTTTTT. The variable domain in full, completed from reference TRBV2 and TRBJ2-2, reads EPEVTQTPSHQVTQMGQEVILRCVPISNHLYFYWYRQILGQKVEFLVSFYNNEISEKSEIFDDQFSVERPDGSNFTLKIRSTKLEDSAMYFCASSERGGSGGELFFGEGSRLTVL.

The table lists this clonotype with many counts. This chain joins TRBV5-5 and TRBJ2-3; D gene uncertain. The length of the CDR3 is 12 residues. Trimming shortened V by 0 bases and J by 8 bases, and 7 bases separated the two germline ends. Per germline, CDR1 SGHKS and CDR2 YYEKEE (reference sequence). CDR3 sequence reads: CASSLEGLTQYF. CDR3 DNA sequence: TGTGCCAGCAGCTTGGAGGGTCTTACGCAGTATTTT.

This clonotype was detected many times. J is TRBJ2-5 and V is TRBV9; D assignment may be TRBD1 or TRBD2 (6 bases each). CDR3 length: 16 residues. Between the trimmed V and J ends, which lost 0 bases and 5 bases, there was a span of 17 bases. Per the germline V gene, CDR1 is SGDLS and CDR2 is YYNGEE. CDR3 nucleotide sequence: TGTGCCAGCAGCGTAGGGGTGGGGGGCCTCCAGGAGACCCAGTACTTC. Residues: CASSVGVGGLQETQYF. Looking up the rest from reference TRBV9 and TRBJ2-5 gives the full variable domain: DSGVTQTPKHLITATGQRVTLRCSPRSGDLSVYWYQQSLDQGLQFLIQYYNGEERAKGNILERFSAQQFPDLHSELNLSSLELGDSALYFCASSVGVGGLQETQYFGPGTRLLVL.

This clonotype showed up just once. V gene TRBV7-9 combines with J gene TRBJ2-7; 12 bases line up with TRBD1. This CDR3 comprises 17 residues. Per germline, CDR1 SEHNR and CDR2 FQNEAQ (reference sequence). V was pared by 8 bases and J by 2 bases, with 13 bases of the junction left unmatched. The CDR3 region has the DNA TGTGCCAGCTCTAGGGGGGGGGGACAGGGGGCAACCTACGAGCAGTACTTC. This encodes CASSRGGGQGATYEQYF.

This clonotype was detected many times. J is TRBJ1-2 and V is TRBV12-3 or TRBV12-4; 7 bases are a match to TRBD1. CDR3 length: 13 residues. V dropped 2 bases and J dropped 7; count of bases not matched to a gene: 4. The CDR3, as DNA: TGTGCCAGCAGTTTAATGGAGGGGGCTGGCTACACCTTC. Translating gives CASSLMEGAGYTF.

This clonotype was seen at least ten times. This chain connects TRBV9 to TRBJ1-2; D is undetermined. Germline V gene data show CDR1 as SGDLS and CDR2 as YYNGEE. V lost 0 bases and J lost 7, with 16 bases in between. The CDR3 is 15 amino acids. The CDR3 loop reads CASSVERGSMAGYTF. The DNA of the CDR3 is TGTGCCAGCAGCGTAGAGCGGGGATCTATGGCTGGCTACACCTTC. The full variable domain, in which reference TRBV9 and TRBJ1-2 provide the parts outside the CDR3, is DSGVTQTPKHLITATGQRVTLRCSPRSGDLSVYWYQQSLDQGLQFLIQYYNGEERAKGNILERFSAQQFPDLHSELNLSSLELGDSALYFCASSVERGSMAGYTFGSGTRLTVV.

This clonotype was detected ten times or more. The chain combines TRBV20-1 with TRBJ1-4; TRBD1 aligns across 7 bases. The CDR3 totals 14 residues. Germline V gene sequence: CDR1 DFQATT, CDR2 SNEGSKA (reference sequence). The J segment lost 3 bases and the V segment lost 6 bases, leaving 7 bases of the junction unmatched. The CDR3 loop reads CSARTGDPNEKLFF. For the CDR3, the DNA is TGCAGTGCGAGAACAGGGGATCCTAATGAAAAACTGTTTTTT.

This rearrangement joins TRBV20-1 to TRBJ1-5, with TRBD1 identical over 8 bases. CDR3 length: 12 amino acids. The germline gives CDR1 DFQATT, CDR2 SNEGSKA (reference sequence). CDR3 residues: CSVRDRSAYEHF. For the CDR3, the DNA is TGCAGCGTCCGGGACAGGTCCGCCTACGAGCATTTT.

On this clonotype: This may come from a read error, since a much larger clone is one base off. This rearrangement joins TRBV3-1 to TRBJ2-3; D uncertain. This CDR3 spans 15 amino acids. The V and J ends lost 4 bases and 1 base respectively, with 12 bases between them. Looked up from germline, CDR1 is LGHDT and CDR2 is YNNKEL (reference sequence). As DNA, the CDR3 is TGTGCCAGCAGCCCTACATCGTCCGGCACAGATACGCAGTATTTT. Residues: CASSPTSSGTDTQYF.